This T cell receptor (beta chain) was captured by sequencing in a study of T cell repertoires in aging, cancer and after chemotherapy. V gave up 0 bases and J gave up 0 bases; unmatched junction bases: 7. CDR1 is SGHRS, CDR2 YFSETQ, per germline. The CDR3 contains 19 residues. Study results and caveats: No conclusions about immunological memory after chemotherapy can be drawn from the repertoire data. Compared with age-matched healthy donors, untreated hematological or solid cancer patients showed higher blood TCR clonality. Median generation probability rose over the chemotherapy interval in each cancer cohort, suggesting rebound thymic output. Healthy donors lost TCR diversity with age mainly through richness, cancer patients through richness and evenness.

To note about this clonotype: Its cognate antigen is unknown.

Multiplex touch-down PCR with TRB-A/B primers amplified rearranged V-D-J TRB sequences. Each CDR3 protein gets one entry after TCRdb re-called the multiplex PCR reads with MiXCR. The sample gives approximately 10,000 distinct CDR3 sequences, roughly 42% of which show up once; 7% to 9.5% is in the top ten. Peripheral blood genomic DNA, not sorted cells or RNA, was the template. The TCR comes from a human donor in good health. This chain links TRBV5-1 with TRBJ2-3; 13 nucleotides line up with TRBD2. The sequenced material came from blood. The CDR3 coding sequence is TGCGCCAGCAGCTTGGGGGGACTAGCGGGGTTAACTAGCACAGATACGCAGTATTTT. Translation: CASSLGGLAGLTSTDTQYF.